The clone carrying this T cell receptor (beta chain) was seen ten or more times. Its antigen is as yet unknown. The data derive from a study of response to subunit inactivated influenza vaccine. General study findings and limits: The study's authors posited that every seasonal influenza vaccination enlists few new T cells.

Trimming cost V 7 bases and J 7 bases, with 11 bases left between them. Germline V gene data show CDR1 as SQVTM and CDR2 as ANQGSEA. The CDR3 is 11 amino acids. TCRdb called the RT-PCR reads again in MiXCR, with one record for every CDR3 protein. The sample has approximately 530,000 distinct CDR3 sequences, around 8% seen once. This clonotype was sampled from a man aged 45 to 70 who received an inactivated influenza vaccine. J is TRBJ2-1 and V is TRBV29-1, with TRBD1 as a possible D gene (6 bases). The sequences come from PBMCs from blood, collected less than 30 months after vaccination. In nucleotides, the CDR3 is TGCAGCGCAAACAGGGTAAATGAGCAGTTCTTC. Amino acid sequence: CSANRVNEQFF.